Presented here are 4 T cell receptor beta chains from one specimen sequenced in a study of T cell responses to AZD1222 COVID-19 vaccine. Profiled with immunoSEQ multiplex PCR; TCRdb holds only in-frame clones, not every one. The sample comprises around 100,000 clones, around 87% of which are singletons, and about 10% rests with the top ten. The sample was peripheral blood, taken 28 days after the second AZD1222 dose. The receptors were sampled from an adult who received the AZD1222 COVID-19 vaccine.

This clone was recorded only once. The chain uses TRBV7-2 and TRBJ2-7; D is perhaps TRBD2 (6 bases). V dropped 5 bases and J dropped 5 bases, with 13 bases sitting between them. The CDR3 length is 13 residues. Germline V gene data show CDR1 as SGHTA and CDR2 as FQGNSA. The CDR3 sequence is CASSPRGDDEQYF. The CDR3 coding sequence is TGTGCCAGCAGCCCGCGCGGGGACGACGAGCAGTACTTC.

The chain joins TRBV6-5 to TRBJ2-7; D is perhaps TRBD1 (5 bases). CDR3 length equals 14 residues. The V and J ends lost 6 bases and 7 bases respectively, with 19 bases between them. Germline-derived CDR1 and CDR2 are MNHEY and SVGAGI. CDR3 bases: TGTGCCAGCAGCCTCGGCAGTCCACCAGGGGAGCAGTACTTC. Its translation: CASSLGSPPGEQYF.

The gene calls are TRBV7-8 and TRBJ1-5; unclear D gene. The germline V and J ends were trimmed by 5 bases and 10 bases, with 15 bases remaining between them. Germline V CDR1 and CDR2: SGHVS, FQNEAQ. The CDR3 is 13 amino acids. The CDR3 nucleotides read TGTGCCAGCAGCCCAGGACGGGCAGGCCCCCAGCATTTT. This sequence encodes CASSPGRAGPQHF.

The chain has TRBV19 and TRBJ2-7; TRBD2 agrees at 12 bases. V lost 4 bases to trimming and J lost 5 bases; unmatched junction nucleotides: 6. This CDR3 has 15 residues. CDR1 LNHDA and CDR2 SQIVND come from the germline V gene (reference sequence). CDR3 bases: TGTGCCAGTAGTAACTCACTAGCGGGGGGCGACGAGCAGTACTTC. It translates to CASSNSLAGGDEQYF.